Listed here are 20 T cell receptor beta chains from one sample, sequenced in a study of early T cells in non-severe SARS-CoV-2 infection. MiXCR was run by TCRdb on the 5' RACE reads, yielding one entry per CDR3 protein. The table shows 20,000 to 25,000 distinct CDR3 sequences, with over 4% occurring only once. The source material was whole blood. These receptors all stem from an adult who was a healthcare worker with PCR-confirmed SARS-CoV-2 infection or an uninfected control (not recorded which).

This clonotype has a count of ten or more. V gene TRBV5-5 combines with J gene TRBJ1-1, with D tentatively TRBD1 (6 bases). CDR3 size: 13 residues. V lost 5 bases to trimming and J lost 1 base, with 9 bases between them. Per the germline V gene, CDR1 is SGHKS and CDR2 is YYEKEE (reference sequence). Written as DNA, the CDR3 is TGTGCCAGCAGTCAGGACAGGAACACTGAAGCTTTCTTT. Its translation is CASSQDRNTEAFF. Combining the CDR3 with reference TRBV5-5 and TRBJ1-1 gives the whole variable domain DAGVTQSPTHLIKTRGQQVTLRCSPISGHKSVSWYQQVLGQGPQFIFQYYEKEERGRGNFPDRFSARQFPNYSSELNVNALLLGDSALYLCASSQDRNTEAFFGQGTRLTVV.

This clonotype has just a few counts. The chain employs TRBV28 and TRBJ1-2; no firm D call. This CDR3 has 14 amino acids. The ends were cut back, 4 bases at V and 4 bases at J, with 13 bases in the middle. The germline V gene has CDR1 MDHEN and CDR2 SYDVKM. The CDR3, as DNA: TGTGCCAGCAGTTCGGCAACAGAGCTCTATGGCTACACCTTC. Amino acid sequence: CASSSATELYGYTF.

This clonotype was seen a few times. V and J are TRBV12-5 and TRBJ1-1; D is ambiguous. V was cut by 7 bases and J by 7 bases, with 13 bases left in between. The CDR3 is 12 residues long. Germline values: CDR1 LGHNT, CDR2 FRNRAP. The DNA of the CDR3 is TGTGCTAGTGCCGGATTGGTAGGTGAAGCTTTCTTT. This translates into CASAGLVGEAFF.

In this sample, this clonotype turned up many times. This chain connects TRBV7-6 to TRBJ1-5; 8 bases are shared with TRBD1. With 2 bases clipped from V and 3 bases from J, the junction kept 6 bases outside the gene matches. The CDR3 covers 16 residues. The germline V gene has CDR1 SGHVS and CDR2 FNYEAQ. DNA for the CDR3: TGTGCCAGCAGCTTATGGGCAGGGGGCCACAATCAGCCCCAGCATTTT. Residues: CASSLWAGGHNQPQHF.

This clonotype was found a few times. The gene calls are TRBV11-2 and TRBJ2-7; D is perhaps TRBD2 (7 bases). Germline V gene lookup returns CDR1 SGHAT and CDR2 FQNNGV. The CDR3 has 17 residues. Deletions cut 3 bases from V and 2 bases from J, with 20 bases between. CDR3 DNA sequence: TGTGCCAGCAGCTTGTTCTCGCCCACGGGGGGCCCCTACGAGCAGTACTTC. It translates to CASSLFSPTGGPYEQYF. The whole variable domain, remainder taken from reference TRBV11-2 and TRBJ2-7, is EAGVAQSPRYKIIEKRQSVAFWCNPISGHATLYWYQQILGQGPKLLIQFQNNGVVDDSQLPKDRFSAERLKGVDSTLKIQPAKLEDSAVYLCASSLFSPTGGPYEQYFGPGTRLTVT.

The sample holds many counts of this clonotype. The chain employs TRBV5-4 and TRBJ2-7, with D unresolved. V was pared by 6 bases and J by 4 bases, with 11 bases between. The CDR3 is 12 amino acids. In germline, CDR1 is SGHNT, CDR2 YYREEE (reference sequence). CDR3 in DNA: TGTGCCAGCAACCGTGTGGGGTACGAGCAGTACTTC. Translating it yields CASNRVGYEQYF.

There are a few counts of this clonotype. J is TRBJ1-1 and V is TRBV19, with a possible D match to TRBD1 (6 bases). Trimming took off 7 bases at V and 0 bases at J, with 15 bases between the two ends. This CDR3 is 15 amino acids long. Germline assignment: CDR1 LNHDA and CDR2 SQIVND (reference sequence). This chain's CDR3 is CASTGGRDMNTEAFF. The CDR3 coding sequence is TGTGCCAGTACAGGCGGGAGGGACATGAACACTGAAGCTTTCTTT.

This clonotype was found a few times. The chain carries TRBV7-9 and TRBJ2-5; perhaps D is TRBD1 or TRBD2 (5 bases each). CDR1 SEHNR and CDR2 FQNEAQ come from the germline V gene (reference sequence). Trimming stripped 0 bases from V and 5 bases from J, with 10 bases between. This CDR3 has 14 amino acids. The CDR3 loop is CASSLAREGETQYF. The CDR3 nucleotides are TGTGCCAGCAGCTTAGCGCGAGAGGGGGAGACCCAGTACTTC. The whole variable domain, remainder taken from reference TRBV7-9 and TRBJ2-5, is DTGVSQNPRHKITKRGQNVTFRCDPISEHNRLYWYRQTLGQGPEFLTYFQNEAQLEKSRLLSDRFSAERPKGSFSTLEIQRTEQGDSAMYLCASSLAREGETQYFGPGTRLLVL.

This clonotype has only a few counts. One end of the junction varies from germline; a read error may be responsible. The chain links TRBV7-7 to TRBJ2-3, with D unresolved. The CDR3 is made up of 13 amino acids. The V gene's germline CDR1 is SSHAT and CDR2 FNYEAQ (reference sequence). For the CDR3, the DNA is TGTGCTAGCAGCCCGCTGGATCCAGATACGCAGTATTTT. Its translation: CASSPLDPDTQYF.

This chain joins TRBV27 and TRBJ2-7; 8 bases map to TRBD1. Looked up from germline, CDR1 is MNHEY and CDR2 is SMNVEV (reference sequence). The CDR3 is made up of 16 amino acids. V was clipped by 4 bases and J by 2 bases; unmatched bases: 10. CDR3 residues: CASSSASDRDPYEQYF. CDR3 in DNA: TGTGCCAGCAGTTCTGCCTCGGACAGGGACCCCTACGAGCAGTACTTC.

This clonotype was recorded a few times. The rearrangement links TRBV4-1 to TRBJ1-2; D unresolved. The ends were cut back, 0 bases at V and 2 bases at J, with 10 bases in the middle. The V gene's germline CDR1 is MGHRA and CDR2 YSYEKL. The CDR3 sequence is 15 residues long. The CDR3 DNA follows: TGCGCCAGCAGCCAAGAAGCCCATCTCAACTATGGCTACACCTTC. Translated: CASSQEAHLNYGYTF.

In this sample, this clonotype turned up a few times. The V and J genes are TRBV11-2 and TRBJ2-7, with D unclear. V gave up 8 bases and J gave up 1 base, with 15 bases separating them. Germline V gene lookup returns CDR1 SGHAT and CDR2 FQNNGV. The CDR3 is made up of 14 amino acids. CDR3 DNA sequence: TGTGCCAGCTTAACAGTCAGCGCGTCCTACGAGCAGTACTTC. Translated, it gives CASLTVSASYEQYF.

The chain links TRBV18 to TRBJ1-1; the D gene is possibly TRBD1 (5 bases). Trimming took off 3 bases at V and 0 bases at J, with 11 bases between the two ends. The CDR3 is 15 amino acids. Germline-derived CDR1 and CDR2 are KGHSH and LQKENI. The chain's CDR3 is CASSPVSGMNTEAFF. In nucleotides, the CDR3 is TGTGCCAGCTCACCGGTCTCAGGGATGAACACTGAAGCTTTCTTT.

This clonotype was seen many times. The J gene is TRBJ1-1, the V gene TRBV7-8; no definite D call. This CDR3 region has 13 residues. Trimming cost V 1 base and J 4 bases, with 7 bases left between them. Germline CDR1 reads SGHVS; CDR2 reads FQNEAQ. This chain's CDR3 is CASSLGVGTEAFF. CDR3 DNA sequence: TGTGCCAGCAGCTTAGGGGTGGGCACTGAAGCTTTCTTT. Filled out from reference TRBV7-8 and TRBJ1-1, the complete variable domain reads GAGVSQSPRYKVAKRGQDVALRCDPISGHVSLFWYQQALGQGPEFLTYFQNEAQLDKSGLPSDRFFAERPEGSVSTLKIQRTQQEDSAVYLCASSLGVGTEAFFGQGTRLTVV.

This clonotype is classed as medium-sized (0.01 to 0.1%). The gene calls are TRBV6-5 and TRBJ2-5; D could derive from TRBD1 or TRBD2 (5 bases each). Trimming took 0 bases from V and 5 from J, leaving 13 bases between them. This CDR3 has 15 amino acids. Germline V gives CDR1 MNHEY, CDR2 SVGAGI. CDR3 DNA: TGTGCCAGCAGTTACTCGAGGGGCAGTGGCGAGACCCAGTACTTC. Protein sequence: CASSYSRGSGETQYF.

This chain joins TRBV28 and TRBJ2-3; D is possibly TRBD2 (5 bases). CDR3 length: 20 residues. Germline assignment: CDR1 MDHEN and CDR2 SYDVKM. Between the trimmed V and J ends, which lost 5 bases and 2 bases, there was a span of 29 bases. This chain's CDR3 is CASSPLKLSPGFPSTDTQYF. CDR3 nucleotide sequence: TGTGCCAGCAGTCCCCTCAAACTTTCCCCGGGATTCCCCTCCACAGATACGCAGTATTTT.

The CDR3 DNA is TGTGCCAGCAGCTTAATCGCGACAGGTGAACCCTACGAGCAGTACTTC. Translation: CASSLIATGEPYEQYF. The chain combines TRBV7-3 with TRBJ2-7, with a tentative D call TRBD1 (6 bases). V was shortened by 1 base and J by 2 bases, with 15 bases between the two germline ends. Germline CDR1 is SGHTA and CDR2 is FQGTGA. The CDR3 spans 16 residues. Together with reference TRBV7-3 and TRBJ2-7, the CDR3 gives the full variable domain: GAGVSQTPSNKVTEKGKYVELRCDPISGHTALYWYRQSLGQGPEFLIYFQGTGAADDSGLPNDRFFAVRPEGSVSTLKIQRTERGDSAVYLCASSLIATGEPYEQYFGPGTRLTVT.

This clonotype was seen many times. The chain combines TRBV6-1 with TRBJ1-4; D possibly corresponds to TRBD1 (5 bases). Per the germline V gene, CDR1 is MNHNS and CDR2 is SASEGT. The CDR3 sequence is 14 residues long. V dropped 1 base and J dropped 7 bases, with 10 bases sitting between them. The CDR3 loop is CASSEVGVGEKLFF. CDR3 DNA: TGTGCCAGCAGTGAAGTAGGGGTGGGTGAAAAACTGTTTTTT.

This clonotype is labeled as medium-sized. The chain carries TRBV20-1 and TRBJ1-5, with D maybe TRBD1 (5 bases). The CDR3 has 12 amino acids. Germline V gene data show CDR1 as DFQATT and CDR2 as SNEGSKA (reference sequence). The V end lost 6 bases, the J end lost 3 bases, and 9 bases lay between the germline ends. CDR3 in amino acids: CSAGDLNQPQHF. The CDR3 nucleotides are TGCAGTGCGGGGGACCTCAATCAGCCCCAGCATTTT.

This clonotype was seen ten or more times. The chain has TRBV7-2 and TRBJ1-6; D gene ambiguous. The V and J ends lost 2 bases and 7 bases respectively, with 3 bases between them. This CDR3 region has 12 residues. Germline CDR1 SGHTA, CDR2 FQGNSA. In DNA, the CDR3 is TGTGCCAGCAGCTTAAGCAATTCACCCCTCCACTTT. Translated, it gives CASSLSNSPLHF.